These 17 T cell receptor beta chains were all obtained from the same sample, sequenced in a study of cytomegalovirus exposure and HLA in healthy donors. 60 Vbeta and 13 Jbeta primers were used in PCR. The repertoire was sequenced with immunoSEQ multiplex PCR; TCRdb's copy has only in-frame clones and lacks some. This sample has approximately 100,000 clones, with 74% found just once. Input material: PBMCs. These receptors were taken from a human donor in good health.

This clone was found a few times. This chain connects TRBV28 to TRBJ1-3; weak D call: TRBD1 (5 bases). Trimming shortened V by 3 bases and J by 7 bases, and 16 bases separated the two germline ends. The CDR3 totals 15 residues. In germline, CDR1 is MDHEN, CDR2 SYDVKM. CDR3 sequence reads: CASSFGGGRRNTIYF. CDR3 nucleotides: TGTGCCAGCAGTTTTGGGGGGGGACGGAGGAACACCATATATTTT.

The V and J genes are TRBV7-2 and TRBJ2-2; 8 positions match TRBD1. The CDR3 runs to 16 residues. Germline CDR1 SGHTA, CDR2 FQGNSA. The junction had 3 bases not matched to a gene; V was cut back by 0 bases and J by 3 bases. The chain's CDR3 is CASSLALRGHTGELFF. The CDR3 coding sequence is TGTGCCAGCAGCTTAGCGCTCAGGGGGCACACCGGGGAGCTGTTTTTT.

This rearrangement joins TRBV4-3 to TRBJ2-2; 12 nucleotides line up with TRBD2. V shed 3 bases, J shed 7 bases, and the junction held 9 bases outside the gene matches. This CDR3 contains 17 residues. CDR1 is LGHNA, CDR2 YSLEER, per germline. Here the CDR3 DNA reads TGCGCCAGCAGCCAGAGACGGACTAGCGGGGTAAACGGGGAGCTGTTTTTT. It encodes CASSQRRTSGVNGELFF.

This clone was found a few times. CDR3 amino acids: CASSWRQGGSGANVLTF. The DNA of the CDR3 is TGTGCCAGCAGCTGGAGACAGGGAGGCTCTGGGGCCAACGTCCTGACTTTC. The V call is TRBV11-2, the J call TRBJ2-6, with D possibly TRBD1 on 7 matching bases. The V gene's germline CDR1 is SGHAT and CDR2 FQNNGV. The CDR3 has 17 residues. With 4 bases removed from V and 0 bases from J, the gap between germline ends came to 13 bases.

The chain links TRBV7-9 to TRBJ2-3, with a possible D match to TRBD1 (5 bases). Germline loops: CDR1 SEHNR, CDR2 FQNEAQ (reference sequence). This CDR3 spans 12 amino acids. V gave up 2 bases and J gave up 8 bases, with 8 bases separating them. DNA of the CDR3: TGTGCCAGCAGCTTACAGGGAAGTACGCAGTATTTT. It specifies CASSLQGSTQYF.

The CDR3 protein is CASSSHSSGNTIYF. The CDR3 DNA sequence: TGTGCCAGCAGCTCCCATTCCTCTGGAAACACCATATATTTT. V usage is TRBV7-2 and J usage is TRBJ1-3; D not certain. The CDR3 length is 14 residues. V was pared by 4 bases and J by 0 bases, with 7 bases between. Germline lookup yields CDR1 SGHTA and CDR2 FQGNSA.

The chain is built from TRBV4-1 and TRBJ1-3; D not certain. CDR1 MGHRA and CDR2 YSYEKL come from the germline V gene. The CDR3 is made up of 14 amino acids. V lost 2 bases and J lost 4, with 9 bases in between. The CDR3 DNA reads TGCGCCAGCAGCCAACAGGTTTGGGGAAACACCATATATTTT. As protein: CASSQQVWGNTIYF.

The rearrangement uses TRBV7-3 and TRBJ2-3; 10 bases line up with TRBD2. With V trimmed by 6 bases and J by 10 bases, 4 bases remained unmatched. The germline CDR1 and CDR2 sequences are SGHTA and FQGTGA. This CDR3 comprises 12 residues. The CDR3, as DNA: TGTGCCAGCAGTTACAGCGGGGGGGCGCAGTATTTT. The encoded protein is CASSYSGGAQYF.

V usage is TRBV5-6 and J usage is TRBJ2-1; 10 bases align to TRBD2. The CDR3 sequence is 16 residues long. CDR1 and CDR2 from the germline V gene are SGHDT and YYEEEE. V trimming: 2 bases; J trimming: 6 bases; junction bases outside the gene matches: 8. CDR3 coding DNA: TGTGCCAGCAGCTTTATAGGGCTAGCGGGAGTCAATGAGCAGTTCTTC. Encoded protein: CASSFIGLAGVNEQFF.

This sequence joins TRBV27 and TRBJ2-7, with a tentative D call TRBD1 (5 bases). Trimming pared 7 bases from V and 5 bases from J, leaving 18 bases between. The CDR3 has 14 residues. Germline CDR1 reads MNHEY; CDR2 reads SMNVEV (reference sequence). The CDR3 DNA reads TGTGCCAGCATTCCGCTGCAGGGTGCCAACGAGCAGTACTTC. Protein product: CASIPLQGANEQYF.

This sequence joins TRBV19 and TRBJ2-6; no clear D gene. CDR3 length: 18 amino acids. V lost 3 bases to trimming and J lost 2 bases, with 17 bases between them. CDR1 and CDR2 (germline): LNHDA, SQIVND (reference sequence). CDR3 sequence reads: CASSMPPHLDAGANVLTF. The CDR3, as DNA: TGTGCCAGTAGTATGCCCCCTCACCTAGACGCTGGGGCCAACGTCCTGACTTTC.

The CDR3 DNA reads TGTGCCAGCAGTTTCCCCAGGGACACTGAAGCTTTCTTT. It specifies CASSFPRDTEAFF. V usage is TRBV28 and J usage is TRBJ1-1, with D perhaps matching TRBD1 (5 bases). This CDR3 is built from 13 residues. Trimming took off 3 bases at V and 3 bases at J, with 8 bases between the two ends. Germline V lookup: CDR1 MDHEN, CDR2 SYDVKM.

This chain joins TRBV5-6 and TRBJ1-1; D unresolved. The germline gives CDR1 SGHDT, CDR2 YYEEEE. The CDR3 extends over 12 amino acids. V was pared by 1 base and J by 8 bases, with 9 bases between. The CDR3 region is CASSLRVREAFF. The CDR3 DNA reads as TGTGCCAGCAGCTTGCGAGTCAGGGAAGCTTTCTTT.

The V gene is TRBV4-2, the J gene TRBJ2-3; 13 bases agree with TRBD2. CDR1 LGHNA and CDR2 YNFKEQ come from the germline V gene. Trimming at V came to 6 bases and at J to 0 bases, leaving 12 bases not matched to a gene. The CDR3 is made up of 19 amino acids. The CDR3 is CASSQRYPGLAGSTDTQYF. The CDR3 coding sequence is TGTGCCAGCAGTCAACGATATCCGGGACTAGCGGGAAGCACAGATACGCAGTATTTT.

This rearrangement joins TRBV5-1 to TRBJ2-7, with D maybe TRBD1 (6 bases). Germline values: CDR1 SGHRS, CDR2 YFSETQ. This CDR3 is built from 15 residues. The V gene lost 0 bases and the J gene lost 0 bases, with 10 bases spanning the gap. CDR3 in DNA: TGCGCCAGCAGCTTGGATGCGGACAGCTCCTACGAGCAGTACTTC. Protein product: CASSLDADSSYEQYF.

This chain links TRBV5-1 with TRBJ1-3; 9 bases align to TRBD1. The CDR3 sequence is 17 residues long. Germline CDR1 and CDR2: SGHRS and YFSETQ. With 1 base clipped from V and 0 bases from J, the junction kept 5 bases outside the gene matches. CDR3 amino acids: CASSLRTGANSGNTIYF. The CDR3, as DNA: TGCGCCAGCAGCTTGCGGACAGGGGCTAACTCTGGAAACACCATATATTTT.

J is TRBJ1-3 and V is TRBV28; 9 bases are a match to TRBD1. Germline V lookup: CDR1 MDHEN, CDR2 SYDVKM. The V segment lost 6 bases and the J segment 2 bases; nucleotides outside the gene matches: 8. The CDR3 covers 16 residues. CDR3 sequence reads: CASSWTGQGAGNTIYF. The DNA of the CDR3 is TGTGCCAGCAGCTGGACGGGACAGGGCGCTGGAAACACCATATATTTT.